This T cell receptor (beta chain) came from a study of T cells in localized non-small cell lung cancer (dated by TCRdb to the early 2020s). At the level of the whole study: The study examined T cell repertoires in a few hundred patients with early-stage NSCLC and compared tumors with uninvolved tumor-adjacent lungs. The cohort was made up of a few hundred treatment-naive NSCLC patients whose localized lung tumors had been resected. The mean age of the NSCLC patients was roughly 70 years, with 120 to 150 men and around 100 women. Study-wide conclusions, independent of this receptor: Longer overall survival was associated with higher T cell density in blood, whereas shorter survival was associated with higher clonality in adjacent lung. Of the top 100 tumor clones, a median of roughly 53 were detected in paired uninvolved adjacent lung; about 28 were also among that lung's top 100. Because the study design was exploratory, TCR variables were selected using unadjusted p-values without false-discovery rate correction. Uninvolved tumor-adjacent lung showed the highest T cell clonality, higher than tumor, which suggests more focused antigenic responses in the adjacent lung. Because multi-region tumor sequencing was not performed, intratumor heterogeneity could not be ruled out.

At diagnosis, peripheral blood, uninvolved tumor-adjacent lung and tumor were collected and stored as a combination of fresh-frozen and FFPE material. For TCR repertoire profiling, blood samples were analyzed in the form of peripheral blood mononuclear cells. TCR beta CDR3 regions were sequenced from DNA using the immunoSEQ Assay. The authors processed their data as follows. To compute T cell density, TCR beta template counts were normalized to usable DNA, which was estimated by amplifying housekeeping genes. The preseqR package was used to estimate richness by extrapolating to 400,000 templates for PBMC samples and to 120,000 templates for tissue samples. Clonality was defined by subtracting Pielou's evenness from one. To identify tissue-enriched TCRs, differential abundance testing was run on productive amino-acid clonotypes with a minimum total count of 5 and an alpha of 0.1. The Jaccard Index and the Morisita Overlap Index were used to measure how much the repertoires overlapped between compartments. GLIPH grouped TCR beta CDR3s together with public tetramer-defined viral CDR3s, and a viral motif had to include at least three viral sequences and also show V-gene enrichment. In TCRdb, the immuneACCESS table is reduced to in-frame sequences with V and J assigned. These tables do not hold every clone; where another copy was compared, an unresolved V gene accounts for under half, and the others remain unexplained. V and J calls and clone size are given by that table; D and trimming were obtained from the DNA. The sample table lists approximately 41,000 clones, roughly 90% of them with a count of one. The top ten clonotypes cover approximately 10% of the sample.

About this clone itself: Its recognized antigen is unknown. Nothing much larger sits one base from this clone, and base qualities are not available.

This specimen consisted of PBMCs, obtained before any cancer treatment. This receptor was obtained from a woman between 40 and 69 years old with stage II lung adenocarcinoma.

The nucleotide sequence is given as TGTGCCAGCAGCTTGTTGACCGGGACAGAACAGCCCCAGCATTTT. This gives the protein CASSLLTGTEQPQHF. Recombination linked TRBV5-6 to TRBJ1-5, with 7 bases in between that match TRBD1. V is cut back by 1 base and J by 7 bases, with 8 bases in the junction unmatched. The CDR3 has 15 amino acids, counting the end cysteine and phenylalanine. The CDR3 DNA has 45 bases and is translated from base 1. From the germline V gene, CDR1 is SGHDT and CDR2 is YYEEEE.